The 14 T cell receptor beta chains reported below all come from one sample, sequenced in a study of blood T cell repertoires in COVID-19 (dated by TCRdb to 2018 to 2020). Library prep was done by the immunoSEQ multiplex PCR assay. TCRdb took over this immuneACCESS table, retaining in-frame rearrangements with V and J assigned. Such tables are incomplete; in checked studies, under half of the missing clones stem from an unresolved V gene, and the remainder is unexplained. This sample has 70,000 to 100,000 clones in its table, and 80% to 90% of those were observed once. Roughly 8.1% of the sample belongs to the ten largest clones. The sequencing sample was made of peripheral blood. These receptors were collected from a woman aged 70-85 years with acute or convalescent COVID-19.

The CDR3 DNA reads as TGCAGCGTTAAACCGACAGGACGAAAGGACGAGCAGTACTTC. It yields the protein CSVKPTGRKDEQYF. This rearrangement joins TRBV29-1 to TRBJ2-7; perhaps TRBD1 as D (6 bases). CDR3 size: 14 residues. The V end lost 5 bases, the J end lost 5 bases, and 19 bases lay between the germline ends. Germline lookup yields CDR1 SQVTM and CDR2 ANQGSEA.

CDR3 nucleotides: TGTGCCAGCAGCTCCCTAGGAACAAATCAGCCCCAGCATTTT. Its translation: CASSSLGTNQPQHF. The rearrangement uses TRBV7-2 and TRBJ1-5; no firm D call. Trimming cost V 4 bases and J 4 bases, with 11 bases left between them. Germline V gives CDR1 SGHTA, CDR2 FQGNSA. CDR3 length: 14 amino acids.

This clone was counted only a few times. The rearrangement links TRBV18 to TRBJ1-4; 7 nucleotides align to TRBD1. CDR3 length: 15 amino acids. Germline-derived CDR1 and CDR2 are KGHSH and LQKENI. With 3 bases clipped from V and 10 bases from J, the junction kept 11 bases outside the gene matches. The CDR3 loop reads CASSPTGTDVGKLFF. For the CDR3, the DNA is TGTGCCAGCTCACCCACCGGGACAGACGTAGGAAAACTGTTTTTT.

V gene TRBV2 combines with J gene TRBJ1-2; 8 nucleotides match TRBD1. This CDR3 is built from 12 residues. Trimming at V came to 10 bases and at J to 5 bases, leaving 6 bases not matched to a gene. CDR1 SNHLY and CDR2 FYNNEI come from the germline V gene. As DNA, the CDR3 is TGTGCCACCAGCGACAGGGGTTATGGCTACACCTTC. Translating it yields CATSDRGYGYTF.

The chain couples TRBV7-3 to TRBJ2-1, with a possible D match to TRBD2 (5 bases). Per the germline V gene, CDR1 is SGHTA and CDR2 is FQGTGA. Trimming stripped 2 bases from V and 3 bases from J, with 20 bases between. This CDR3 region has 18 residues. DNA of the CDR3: TGTGCCAGCAGCTTAGTCCCAGCGGCAGAGGGTAACTACAATGAGCAGTTCTTC. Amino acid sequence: CASSLVPAAEGNYNEQFF.

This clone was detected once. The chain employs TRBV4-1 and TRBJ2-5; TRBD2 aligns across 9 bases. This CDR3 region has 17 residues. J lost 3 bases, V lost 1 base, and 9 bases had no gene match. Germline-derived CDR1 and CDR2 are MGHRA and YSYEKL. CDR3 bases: TGCGCCAGCAGCCAAGGCGGAGCGGGAGGCCGAAAAGAGACCCAGTACTTC. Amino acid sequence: CASSQGGAGGRKETQYF.

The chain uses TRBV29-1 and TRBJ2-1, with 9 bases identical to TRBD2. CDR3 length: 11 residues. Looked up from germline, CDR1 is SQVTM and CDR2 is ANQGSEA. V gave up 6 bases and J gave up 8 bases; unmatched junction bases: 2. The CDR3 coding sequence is TGCAGCGTGGGGACTAGCCATGAGCAGTTCTTC. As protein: CSVGTSHEQFF.

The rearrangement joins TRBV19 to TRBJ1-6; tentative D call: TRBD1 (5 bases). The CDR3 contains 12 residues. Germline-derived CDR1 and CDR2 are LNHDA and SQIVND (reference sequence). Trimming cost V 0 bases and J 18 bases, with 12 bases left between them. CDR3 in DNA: TGTGCCAGTAGTATAGAAGGAGGGGAATCCCACTTT. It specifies CASSIEGGESHF.

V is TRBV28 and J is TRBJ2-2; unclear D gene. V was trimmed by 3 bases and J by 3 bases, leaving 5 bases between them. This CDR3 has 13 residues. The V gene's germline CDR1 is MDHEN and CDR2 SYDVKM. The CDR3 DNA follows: TGTGCCAGCAGTTTGGCATACACCGGGGAGCTGTTTTTT. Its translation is CASSLAYTGELFF.

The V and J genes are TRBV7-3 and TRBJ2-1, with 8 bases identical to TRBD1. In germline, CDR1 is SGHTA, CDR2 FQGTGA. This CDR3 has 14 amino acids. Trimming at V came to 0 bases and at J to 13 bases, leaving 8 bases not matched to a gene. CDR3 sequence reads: CASSLTGTGQEQFF. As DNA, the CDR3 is TGTGCCAGCAGCTTAACGGGGACAGGACAAGAACAGTTCTTC.

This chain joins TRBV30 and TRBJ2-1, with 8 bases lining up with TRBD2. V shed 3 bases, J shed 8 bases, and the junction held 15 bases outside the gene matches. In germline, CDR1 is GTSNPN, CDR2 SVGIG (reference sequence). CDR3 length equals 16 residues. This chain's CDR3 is CAWSPRWKRESDEQFF. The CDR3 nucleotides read TGTGCCTGGAGCCCCCGGTGGAAGCGGGAGTCCGATGAGCAGTTCTTC. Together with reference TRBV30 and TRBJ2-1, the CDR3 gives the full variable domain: SQTIHQWPATLVQPVGSPLSLECTVEGTSNPNLYWYRQAAGRGLQLLFYSVGIGQISSEVPQNLSASRPQDRQFILSSKKLLLSDSGFYLCAWSPRWKRESDEQFFGPGTRLTVL.

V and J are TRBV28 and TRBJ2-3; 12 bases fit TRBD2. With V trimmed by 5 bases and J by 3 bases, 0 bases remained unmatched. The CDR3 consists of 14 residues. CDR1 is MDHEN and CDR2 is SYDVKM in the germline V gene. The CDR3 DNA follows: TGTGCCAGCAGTCTAGCGGGGGGGACAGATACGCAGTATTTT. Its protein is CASSLAGGTDTQYF. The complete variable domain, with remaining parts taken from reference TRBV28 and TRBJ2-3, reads DVKVTQSSRYLVKRTGEKVFLECVQDMDHENMFWYRQDPGLGLRLIYFSYDVKMKEKGDIPEGYSVSREKKERFSLILESASTNQTSMYLCASSLAGGTDTQYFGPGTRLTVL.

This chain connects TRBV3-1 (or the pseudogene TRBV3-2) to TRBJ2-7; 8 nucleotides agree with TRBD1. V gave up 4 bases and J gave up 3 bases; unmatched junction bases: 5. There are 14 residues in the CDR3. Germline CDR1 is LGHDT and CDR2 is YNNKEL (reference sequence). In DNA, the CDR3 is TGTGCCAGCAGCCCCGGACAGGGTATCTACGAGCAGTACTTC. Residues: CASSPGQGIYEQYF.

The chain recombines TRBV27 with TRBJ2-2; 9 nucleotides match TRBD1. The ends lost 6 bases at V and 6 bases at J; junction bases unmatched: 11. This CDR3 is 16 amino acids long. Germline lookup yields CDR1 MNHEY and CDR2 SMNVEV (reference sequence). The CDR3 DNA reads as TGTGCCAGCAGAAGAAACCGGGACAGGGAGGCCGGGGAGCTGTTTTTT. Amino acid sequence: CASRRNRDREAGELFF.